One sample yielded the 32 T cell receptor beta chains listed below, sequenced in a study of sequential checkpoint blockade in melanoma. Measured with immunoSEQ multiplex PCR; TCRdb has only the in-frame clones, and not every one. The sample records more than 20,000 clones, 82% being singletons. Treatment here: randomized to nivolumab then ipilimumab (arm A) or the reverse (arm B). Sequencing used CD8+ T cells sorted from blood (inferred from file names), obtained from a patient given nivolumab and ipilimumab in sequence. The receptor source for this set is a human donor with melanoma.

The chain couples TRBV7-9 to TRBJ1-1; 10 bases are shared with TRBD1. Trimming at V came to 3 bases and at J to 5 bases, leaving 6 bases not matched to a gene. In germline, CDR1 is SEHNR, CDR2 FQNEAQ (reference sequence). CDR3 length: 15 amino acids. CDR3 region: CASSLTGGRWTEAFF. DNA of the CDR3: TGTGCCAGCAGCTTGACAGGGGGCCGGTGGACTGAAGCTTTCTTT.

The chain uses TRBV5-1 and TRBJ2-3; TRBD2 matches at 11 bases. Germline V gives CDR1 SGHRS, CDR2 YFSETQ. The CDR3 has 17 residues. V lost 5 bases and J lost 0; bases outside the gene matches: 8. The CDR3 DNA follows: TGCGCCAGCAGACCTACACCTAGCGGGAGGAGCACAGATACGCAGTATTTT. Encoded protein: CASRPTPSGRSTDTQYF. The complete variable domain, with remaining parts taken from reference TRBV5-1 and TRBJ2-3, reads KAGVTQTPRYLIKTRGQQVTLSCSPISGHRSVSWYQQTPGQGLQFLFEYFSETQRNKGNFPGRFSGRQFSNSRSEMNVSTLELGDSALYLCASRPTPSGRSTDTQYFGPGTRLTVL.

The V and J genes are TRBV7-9 and TRBJ2-5; D is possibly TRBD2 (6 bases). Germline-derived CDR1 and CDR2 are SEHNR and FQNEAQ (reference sequence). Trimming took 5 bases from V and 2 from J, leaving 12 bases between them. CDR3 size: 14 residues. This chain's CDR3 is CASSTRDWQETQYF. The CDR3 DNA reads TGTGCCAGCAGCACCCGGGACTGGCAAGAGACCCAGTACTTC.

V is TRBV19 and J is TRBJ1-2, with TRBD1 as a possible D gene (6 bases). Looked up from germline, CDR1 is LNHDA and CDR2 is SQIVND (reference sequence). The CDR3 spans 15 residues. V was cut by 5 bases and J by 0 bases, with 13 bases left in between. The CDR3 sequence is CASSVWDTPNYGYTF. The CDR3 region has the DNA TGTGCCAGTAGTGTATGGGACACCCCTAACTATGGCTACACCTTC.

V is TRBV6-4 and J is TRBJ1-5, with 9 bases lining up with TRBD1. Germline assignment: CDR1 MRHNA and CDR2 SNTAGT. The CDR3 totals 14 residues. The J segment lost 1 base and the V segment lost 7 bases, leaving 2 bases of the junction unmatched. CDR3 sequence reads: CASIQGASNQPQHF. CDR3 DNA sequence: TGTGCCAGCATACAGGGGGCGAGCAATCAGCCCCAGCATTTT.

The chain is built from TRBV9 and TRBJ1-1; D unclear. The CDR3 contains 13 residues. The germline V gene has CDR1 SGDLS and CDR2 YYNGEE. The ends were cut back, 4 bases at V and 3 bases at J, with 10 bases in the middle. The CDR3 region is CASSPGFYTEAFF. The CDR3 DNA is TGTGCCAGCAGCCCCGGGTTCTACACTGAAGCTTTCTTT.

The chain recombines TRBV29-1 with TRBJ1-4; 7 nucleotides line up with TRBD1. The germline V gene has CDR1 SQVTM and CDR2 ANQGSEA. V lost 4 bases, J lost 8 bases, and 13 bases stayed unmatched. This CDR3 contains 15 residues. The CDR3 DNA reads as TGCAGCGTTGCGATAAACGCAGGGGGATACGAAAAACTGTTTTTT. Translation gives CSVAINAGGYEKLFF.

This clone was recorded only once. V usage is TRBV28 and J usage is TRBJ1-5; no reliable D call. Per germline, CDR1 MDHEN and CDR2 SYDVKM. V gave up 7 bases and J gave up 3 bases, with 16 bases separating them. This CDR3 is built from 15 residues. Here the CDR3 DNA reads TGTGCCAGCACCCTGAGCGGTCGGTACAATCAGCCCCAGCATTTT. It yields the protein CASTLSGRYNQPQHF.

This chain uses TRBV10-3 with TRBJ1-1, with TRBD1 matching over 9 bases. This CDR3 is 15 amino acids long. Germline lookup yields CDR1 ENHRY and CDR2 SYGVKD. V lost 3 bases, J lost 11 bases, and 13 bases stayed unmatched. CDR3 amino acids: CAISDDNRGQMGAFF. CDR3 coding DNA: TGTGCCATCAGTGACGATAACAGGGGGCAGATGGGCGCTTTCTTT.

This clone showed up just a few times. This rearrangement joins TRBV6-1 to TRBJ1-1; D is possibly TRBD1 (6 bases). The CDR3 contains 13 residues. Germline lookup yields CDR1 MNHNS and CDR2 SASEGT. V was shortened by 6 bases and J by 2 bases, with 10 bases between the two germline ends. In DNA, the CDR3 is TGTGCCAGCAGACAACAGGGTAACACTGAAGCTTTCTTT. Amino acid sequence: CASRQQGNTEAFF.

V and J are TRBV7-9 and TRBJ2-7; D possibly corresponds to TRBD2 (6 bases). With 3 bases removed from V and 6 bases from J, the gap between germline ends came to 15 bases. This CDR3 is 14 amino acids long. The germline V gene encodes CDR1 SEHNR and CDR2 FQNEAQ (reference sequence). In DNA form, the CDR3 reads TGTGCCAGCAGCTTTGGGCAGGGAGGTGCCGAGCAGTACTTC. Translated, it gives CASSFGQGGAEQYF.

This chain connects TRBV29-1 to TRBJ1-1; 9 bases fit TRBD1. CDR3 length: 15 amino acids. CDR1 is SQVTM, CDR2 ANQGSEA, per germline. Unmatched junction bases numbered 7, after V lost 0 bases and J lost 5 bases. The CDR3 DNA sequence: TGCAGCGTTGAAGACCCGGGACAGGGACAGACTGAAGCTTTCTTT. Amino acid sequence: CSVEDPGQGQTEAFF. Looking up the rest from reference TRBV29-1 and TRBJ1-1 gives the full variable domain: SAVISQKPSRDICQRGTSLTIQCQVDSQVTMMFWYRQQPGQSLTLIATANQGSEATYESGFVIDKFPISRPNLTFSTLTVSNMSPEDSSIYLCSVEDPGQGQTEAFFGQGTRLTVV.

The chain is built from TRBV7-9 and TRBJ2-7; TRBD2 agrees at 11 bases. From germline, CDR1 is SEHNR and CDR2 FQNEAQ (reference sequence). The CDR3 runs to 16 residues. V gave up 1 base and J gave up 4 bases; unmatched junction bases: 6. This chain's CDR3 is CASSLGLAGSRYEQYF. CDR3 bases: TGTGCCAGCAGCTTAGGACTAGCGGGATCTCGGTACGAGCAGTACTTC.

The chain is built from TRBV7-9 and TRBJ2-7; TRBD1 matches at 9 bases. CDR1 and CDR2 from the germline V gene are SEHNR and FQNEAQ (reference sequence). Unmatched junction bases numbered 7, after V lost 4 bases and J lost 0 bases. CDR3 length: 16 residues. The CDR3 DNA is TGTGCCAGCAGCTCACCCGGGACAGGGAACTCCTACGAGCAGTACTTC. Its protein product is CASSSPGTGNSYEQYF.

The chain joins TRBV5-1 to TRBJ2-1; D is perhaps TRBD2 (5 bases). There are 16 residues in the CDR3. Trimming pared 0 bases from V and 7 bases from J, leaving 17 bases between. Germline V gene sequence: CDR1 SGHRS, CDR2 YFSETQ. The CDR3 DNA follows: TGCGCCAGCAGCTTGGGGGATAGCGAGGCGAGAAATGAGCAGTTCTTC. It is translated as CASSLGDSEARNEQFF.

This clone has a single count. The gene calls are TRBV30 and TRBJ1-1, with 9 bases aligning to TRBD1. The ends lost 1 base at V and 4 bases at J; junction bases unmatched: 1. The CDR3 is 13 residues long. From germline, CDR1 is GTSNPN and CDR2 SVGIG (reference sequence). This CDR3 reads CAWSGQGGTEAFF. For the CDR3, the DNA is TGTGCCTGGAGTGGACAGGGGGGCACTGAAGCTTTCTTT.

This clone has just a few counts. The V call is TRBV28, the J call TRBJ1-2, with TRBD1 as a possible D gene (6 bases). CDR1 is MDHEN and CDR2 is SYDVKM in the germline V gene. Trimming pared 2 bases from V and 4 bases from J, leaving 14 bases between. This CDR3 region has 15 residues. The CDR3 is CASSLQGQGVYGYTF. The CDR3 region has the DNA TGTGCCAGCAGTTTACAGGGGCAAGGGGTCTATGGCTACACCTTC.

J is TRBJ2-1 and V is TRBV7-9; D might be TRBD2 (6 bases). This CDR3 region has 15 residues. Germline loops: CDR1 SEHNR, CDR2 FQNEAQ (reference sequence). Trimming stripped 5 bases from V and 7 bases from J, with 18 bases between. This CDR3 reads CASSPQTGVSNEQFF. The CDR3 DNA follows: TGTGCCAGCAGCCCACAGACGGGAGTTTCAAATGAGCAGTTCTTC.

To note about this clone: This CDR3 is also generated by other DNA sequences in the sample. CDR3 DNA sequence: TGCGCCAGCAAGGTAGCGGGATTTAATGAGCAGTTCTTC. As protein: CASKVAGFNEQFF. The genes are TRBV10-2 and TRBJ2-1; 8 bases are shared with TRBD2. The CDR3 consists of 13 residues. Germline CDR1 reads WSHSY; CDR2 reads SAAADI. Trimming took 7 bases from V and 7 from J; bases not matched to a gene: 6.

The chain combines TRBV7-9 with TRBJ2-2; perhaps TRBD2 as D (6 bases). This CDR3 contains 13 residues. Germline V gives CDR1 SEHNR, CDR2 FQNEAQ (reference sequence). The germline V and J ends were trimmed by 5 bases and 7 bases, with 11 bases remaining between them. This chain's CDR3 is CASSQDYLGELFF. The CDR3 DNA follows: TGTGCCAGCAGCCAGGACTACCTCGGGGAGCTGTTTTTT. The variable domain in full, completed from reference TRBV7-9 and TRBJ2-2, reads DTGVSQNPRHKITKRGQNVTFRCDPISEHNRLYWYRQTLGQGPEFLTYFQNEAQLEKSRLLSDRFSAERPKGSFSTLEIQRTEQGDSAMYLCASSQDYLGELFFGEGSRLTVL.

The chain uses TRBV9 and TRBJ2-1; 8 bases align to TRBD1. Germline assignment: CDR1 SGDLS and CDR2 YYNGEE. This CDR3 spans 12 amino acids. The trim removed 4 bases at V and 12 bases at J, leaving 6 bases unmatched. The CDR3 DNA reads as TGTGCCAGCAGCTTACAGGGGGGAGGGCAGTTCTTC. This codes for CASSLQGGGQFF.

This sequence joins TRBV4-3 and TRBJ2-3; D possibly corresponds to TRBD2 (5 bases). Trimming cost V 0 bases and J 7 bases, with 11 bases left between them. CDR3 size: 14 residues. Per the germline V gene, CDR1 is LGHNA and CDR2 is YSLEER. CDR3 in DNA: TGCGCCAGCAGCCAAGATATAGCGCTAAATACGCAGTATTTT. Protein: CASSQDIALNTQYF.

This rearrangement joins TRBV27 to TRBJ2-7, with D hard to call. Germline-derived CDR1 and CDR2 are MNHEY and SMNVEV (reference sequence). This CDR3 has 15 residues. Trimming removed 5 bases from V and 0 bases from J, with 14 bases in between. In nucleotides, the CDR3 is TGTGCCAGCAGTCCCCGCCGTCAGGACTCCTACGAGCAGTACTTC. Translation gives CASSPRRQDSYEQYF.

The V call is TRBV4-3, the J call TRBJ1-5, with a tentative D call TRBD1 (6 bases). The ends were cut back, 0 bases at V and 2 bases at J, with 11 bases in the middle. In germline, CDR1 is LGHNA, CDR2 YSLEER. This CDR3 has 16 amino acids. The CDR3 nucleotides are TGCGCCAGCAGCCAAGATTTACAGGGTGGCAATCAGCCCCAGCATTTT. Translating gives CASSQDLQGGNQPQHF.

The J gene is TRBJ1-1, the V gene TRBV2; D is uncertain. CDR1 and CDR2 from the germline V gene are SNHLY and FYNNEI. CDR3 length equals 14 residues. The V end was cut by 11 bases, the J end by 0 bases, with 16 bases between. The CDR3 DNA reads TGTGCCGGCCAGCGAGAAGAAATGAACACTGAAGCTTTCTTT. Protein product: CAGQREEMNTEAFF.

V is TRBV27 and J is TRBJ2-2; 12 bases match TRBD2. Germline CDR1 and CDR2: MNHEY and SMNVEV (reference sequence). V dropped 1 base and J dropped 6; count of bases not matched to a gene: 9. The CDR3 loop spans 18 amino acids. CDR3 bases: TGTGCCAGCAGTTTATTGCTAACCGGGACTAGCGGGCCCGGGGAGCTGTTTTTT. Translation gives CASSLLLTGTSGPGELFF.

The CDR3 region has the DNA TGTGCCAGCAGTGCCACCGGGACTAGCGGGCGAGGTAGTGGTACGCAGTATTTT. This encodes CASSATGTSGRGSGTQYF. The V and J genes are TRBV6-1 and TRBJ2-3, with 12 bases aligning to TRBD2. The germline CDR1 and CDR2 sequences are MNHNS and SASEGT. There are 18 residues in the CDR3. The V and J ends lost 4 bases and 8 bases, in that order; junction bases with no gene match: 16.

In this sample, this clone turned up once. V is TRBV28 and J is TRBJ2-7; maybe TRBD2 (6 bases). Germline assignment: CDR1 MDHEN and CDR2 SYDVKM. The V end lost 5 bases, the J end lost 3 bases, and 17 bases lay between the germline ends. The length of the CDR3 is 15 residues. CDR3 sequence (DNA): TGTGCCAGCAGTCCCACGGGACTTCTATTCTACGAGCAGTACTTC. This sequence encodes CASSPTGLLFYEQYF.

The chain is built from TRBV20-1 and TRBJ2-7; D not certain. The CDR3 contains 11 residues. In germline, CDR1 is DFQATT, CDR2 SNEGSKA (reference sequence). V lost 7 bases, J lost 2 bases, and 9 bases lay in between. The CDR3 DNA follows: TGCAGTGTGGGCTCCCCCTACGAGCAGTACTTC. This gives the protein CSVGSPYEQYF.

The rearrangement links TRBV7-9 to TRBJ2-2; 8 bases are shared with TRBD1. CDR3 length: 15 residues. In germline, CDR1 is SEHNR, CDR2 FQNEAQ (reference sequence). Losses at the gene ends were 1 base for V and 8 bases for J; bases not matched to a gene: 6. The CDR3 DNA reads as TGTGCCAGCAGCTTAGATGGACAGGGATCGGGGGAGCTGTTTTTT. Protein: CASSLDGQGSGELFF.

This clone is a singleton in its sample. The rearrangement links TRBV28 to TRBJ1-5, with TRBD1 identical over 10 bases. Germline lookup yields CDR1 MDHEN and CDR2 SYDVKM. The CDR3 is 19 residues long. V was pared by 6 bases and J by 7 bases, with 21 bases of the junction left unmatched. The CDR3 region is CASRPMTGGERVGLQPQHF. For the CDR3, the DNA is TGTGCCAGCAGGCCGATGACAGGGGGCGAAAGGGTGGGCCTCCAGCCCCAGCATTTT.

The chain links TRBV25-1 to TRBJ2-7, with 11 bases aligning to TRBD2. J was trimmed by 2 bases and V by 2 bases; bases with no gene match: 5. Germline-derived CDR1 and CDR2 are MGHDK and SYGVNS. The CDR3 covers 16 residues. The CDR3 region is CASSETGLADPYEQYF. Here the CDR3 DNA reads TGTGCCAGCAGTGAAACGGGACTAGCGGACCCCTACGAGCAGTACTTC.